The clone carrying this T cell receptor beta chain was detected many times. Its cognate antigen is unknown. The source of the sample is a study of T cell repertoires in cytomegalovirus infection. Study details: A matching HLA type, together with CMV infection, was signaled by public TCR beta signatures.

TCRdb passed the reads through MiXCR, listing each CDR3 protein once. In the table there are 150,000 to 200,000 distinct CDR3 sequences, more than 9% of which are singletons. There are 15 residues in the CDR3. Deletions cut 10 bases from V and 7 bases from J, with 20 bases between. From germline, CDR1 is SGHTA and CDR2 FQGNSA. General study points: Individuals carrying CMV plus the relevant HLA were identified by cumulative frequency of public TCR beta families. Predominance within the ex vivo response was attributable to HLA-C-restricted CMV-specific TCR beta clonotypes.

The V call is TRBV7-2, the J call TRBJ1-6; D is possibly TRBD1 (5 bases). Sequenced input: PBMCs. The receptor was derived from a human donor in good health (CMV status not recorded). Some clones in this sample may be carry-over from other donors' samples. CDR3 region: CAIGRDGGRNSPLHF. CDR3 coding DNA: TGTGCCATCGGACGGGACGGAGGTAGAAATTCACCCCTCCACTTT. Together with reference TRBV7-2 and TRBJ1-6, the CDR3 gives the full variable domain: GAGVSQSPSNKVTEKGKDVELRCDPISGHTALYWYRQSLGQGLEFLIYFQGNSAPDKSGLPSDRFSAERTGGSVSTLTIQRTQQEDSAVYLCAIGRDGGRNSPLHFGNGTRLTVT.